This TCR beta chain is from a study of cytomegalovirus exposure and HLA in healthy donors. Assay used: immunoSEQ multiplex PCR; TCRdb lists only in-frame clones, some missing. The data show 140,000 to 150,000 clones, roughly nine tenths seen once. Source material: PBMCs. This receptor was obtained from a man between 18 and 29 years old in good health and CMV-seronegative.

This CDR3 reads CASSPIVRLYEQYV. The DNA for the CDR3 is TGTGCCAGCAGCCCGATTGTCAGGCTCTACGAGCAGTACGTC. V usage is TRBV7-9 and J usage is TRBJ2-7; no clear D gene. The CDR3 covers 14 residues. The V and J ends lost 5 bases and 3 bases respectively, with 14 bases between them. Germline V CDR1 and CDR2: SEHNR, FQNEAQ (reference sequence).